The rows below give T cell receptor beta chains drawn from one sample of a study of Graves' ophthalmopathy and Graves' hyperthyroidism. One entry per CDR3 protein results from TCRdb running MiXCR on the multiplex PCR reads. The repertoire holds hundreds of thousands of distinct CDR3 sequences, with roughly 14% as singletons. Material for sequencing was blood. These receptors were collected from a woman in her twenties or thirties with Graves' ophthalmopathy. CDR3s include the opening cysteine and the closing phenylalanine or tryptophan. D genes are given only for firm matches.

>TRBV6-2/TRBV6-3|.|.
CASSYGLTSYNEQFF
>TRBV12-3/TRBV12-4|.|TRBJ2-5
CASSNGSQETQYF
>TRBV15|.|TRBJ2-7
CATSRGAGYYEQYF
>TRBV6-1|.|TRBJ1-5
CASSEARYVTQPQHF
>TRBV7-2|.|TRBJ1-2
CASSPAAVYGYTF
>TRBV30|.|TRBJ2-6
CAWDIFGSLSSGANVLTF
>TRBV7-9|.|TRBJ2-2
CATPASTFNTGELFF
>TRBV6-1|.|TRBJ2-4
CASSGRGYKNIQYF
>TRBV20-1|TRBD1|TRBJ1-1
CSAAGQGGTEAFF
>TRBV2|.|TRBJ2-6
CASSRGTVPSGANVLTF
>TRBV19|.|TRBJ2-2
CASSIKQYTGELFF
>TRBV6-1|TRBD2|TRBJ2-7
CASRVTSGSYEQYF
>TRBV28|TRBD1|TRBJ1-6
CASWDSNNSPLHF
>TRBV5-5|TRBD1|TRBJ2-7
CASSRGQGYEQYF
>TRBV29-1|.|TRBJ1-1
CSVGGLNTEAFF